These 24 T cell receptor beta chains originate from one sample sequenced in a study of blood T cell repertoires in COVID-19. Method: immunoSEQ multiplex PCR; TCRdb's copy keeps in-frame clones and lacks some. Found here are about 300,000 clones, 70% to 90% of them singletons; the top ten hold 10%. Source material: PBMCs or T cells enriched from blood (not recorded which). The receptors derive from a woman aged 18-29 years who had recovered from COVID-19.

The chain has TRBV19 and TRBJ2-1; weak D call: TRBD1 (6 bases). V shed 5 bases and J shed 8 bases, with 10 bases lying between them. The CDR3 length is 12 residues. Germline V CDR1 and CDR2: LNHDA, SQIVND (reference sequence). The CDR3 DNA sequence: TGTGCCAGTAGTTCACAGGGACATGAGCAGTTCTTC. It yields the protein CASSSQGHEQFF.

This sequence joins TRBV7-2 and TRBJ2-7; 10 nucleotides agree with TRBD2. J gave up 2 bases and V 1 base, and 11 bases lay outside the gene matches. Germline CDR1 reads SGHTA; CDR2 reads FQGNSA. This CDR3 has 18 amino acids. CDR3 residues: CASSLERTSGANPYEQYF. CDR3 in DNA: TGTGCCAGCAGCTTAGAGAGGACTAGCGGCGCCAATCCCTACGAGCAGTACTTC.

The chain is built from TRBV21-1 and TRBJ1-1; the D call of TRBD1 is as the table states it, not checked on the DNA. TRBV21-1 is a pseudogene locus. The CDR3 runs 15 residues. The CDR3 protein is CATPRGGDVGTEAFF. The CDR3 bases are TGTGCCACTCCGAGAGGGGGAGATGTCGGCACTGAAGCTTTCTTT.

This chain uses TRBV6-1 with TRBJ1-5; weak D call: TRBD1 (6 bases). This CDR3 is built from 17 residues. Germline values: CDR1 MNHNS, CDR2 SASEGT. Deletions cut 4 bases from V and 0 bases from J, with 16 bases between. Here the CDR3 DNA reads TGTGCCAGCAGTGGTCACGACAGGCTCTATAGCAATCAGCCCCAGCATTTT. This codes for CASSGHDRLYSNQPQHF.

In this sample, this clone turned up a few times. V usage is TRBV7-8 and J usage is TRBJ1-1; D call uncertain. From germline, CDR1 is SGHVS and CDR2 FQNEAQ. Trimming stripped 8 bases from V and 4 bases from J, with 17 bases between. The CDR3 extends over 14 amino acids. The chain's CDR3 is CASSEVGVSTEAFF. The CDR3 bases are TGTGCCAGCTCTGAGGTCGGTGTGAGCACTGAAGCTTTCTTT.

The chain carries TRBV9 and TRBJ1-6; 8 positions match TRBD1. The junction had 9 bases not matched to a gene; V was cut back by 3 bases and J by 10 bases. From germline, CDR1 is SGDLS and CDR2 YYNGEE. This CDR3 is built from 15 residues. CDR3 bases: TGTGCCAGCAGCGCGGACAGGGTTTCGACGTCACCCCTCCACTTT. It yields the protein CASSADRVSTSPLHF.

This chain links TRBV5-3 with TRBJ2-6; TRBD1 agrees at 8 bases. TRBV5-3 is an open reading frame, and its role is uncertain. The CDR3 runs 21 residues. The trim removed 4 bases at V and 0 bases at J, leaving 18 bases unmatched. CDR3 amino acids: CARSRTGTGLKASSGANVLTF. As DNA, the CDR3 is TGTGCCAGAAGCAGAACCGGGACAGGTCTGAAAGCTAGCTCTGGGGCCAACGTCCTGACTTTC.

The sample holds a few counts of this clone. The chain combines TRBV10-3 with TRBJ2-1; D remains ambiguous. Trimming left V 2 bases short and J 2 bases short, with 7 bases between. Germline CDR1 and CDR2: ENHRY and SYGVKD. CDR3 length: 14 amino acids. CDR3 coding DNA: TGTGCCATCAGTGAGGAGCCGCCCTACAATGAGCAGTTCTTC. Protein sequence: CAISEEPPYNEQFF.

The V gene is TRBV10-3, the J gene TRBJ2-3; D gene uncertain. Germline V gives CDR1 ENHRY, CDR2 SYGVKD. The CDR3 is 12 amino acids. V was pared by 3 bases and J by 9 bases, with 10 bases between. The CDR3 DNA follows: TGTGCCATCAGTGAAACAGTAGGCACGCAGTATTTT. It yields the protein CAISETVGTQYF.

The genes are TRBV10-2 and TRBJ2-5; D is undetermined. The V gene's germline CDR1 is WSHSY and CDR2 SAAADI. The CDR3 length is 11 residues. V shed 6 bases and J shed 2 bases, with 4 bases lying between them. The CDR3 DNA reads TGCGCCAGCAGGCGTCAAGAGACCCAGTACTTC. Encoded protein: CASRRQETQYF.

CDR3 DNA: TGCGCCAGCAGCTTTAGGTTGAGGGTCCCGAACACTGAAGCTTTCTTT. Translation gives CASSFRLRVPNTEAFF. This rearrangement joins TRBV5-1 to TRBJ1-1; D unresolved. The CDR3 spans 16 residues. V was pared by 2 bases and J by 1 base, with 15 bases between. Germline V gene sequence: CDR1 SGHRS, CDR2 YFSETQ.

This rearrangement joins TRBV11-1 to TRBJ2-2; D call uncertain. The CDR3 spans 15 residues. Germline V gene lookup returns CDR1 SGHAT and CDR2 FQDESV (reference sequence). The V and J ends lost 1 base and 0 bases respectively, with 6 bases between them. The CDR3 is CASSLDYANTGELFF. CDR3 nucleotides: TGTGCCAGCAGCTTAGACTATGCGAACACCGGGGAGCTGTTTTTT.

The chain joins TRBV9 to TRBJ1-1, with 9 nucleotides matching TRBD1. The CDR3 length is 17 residues. Trimming removed 2 bases from V and 2 bases from J; junction bases left unmatched: 10. Germline loops: CDR1 SGDLS, CDR2 YYNGEE. The CDR3 is CASSVGTGRAGNTEAFF. CDR3 sequence (DNA): TGTGCCAGCAGCGTGGGGACAGGGAGGGCAGGAAACACTGAAGCTTTCTTT.

The chain recombines TRBV28 with TRBJ1-1, with 7 bases aligning to TRBD1. The CDR3 consists of 15 residues. Germline lookup yields CDR1 MDHEN and CDR2 SYDVKM. J gave up 0 bases and V 6 bases, and 7 bases lay outside the gene matches. The CDR3: CASSLLQGMNTEAFF. In nucleotides, the CDR3 is TGTGCCAGCAGCCTATTACAGGGGATGAACACTGAAGCTTTCTTT.

This clone was recorded once. This chain links TRBV19 with TRBJ1-6, with TRBD1 identical over 7 bases. CDR3 length: 20 amino acids. The V gene end was trimmed by 5 bases and the J gene end by 0 bases; junction bases not matched to a gene: 16. Germline assignment: CDR1 LNHDA and CDR2 SQIVND (reference sequence). CDR3 residues: CASSHWSGTDIRSYNSPLHF. CDR3 bases: TGTGCCAGTAGTCACTGGTCGGGGACAGATATTCGCTCCTATAATTCACCCCTCCACTTT.

This chain uses TRBV28 with TRBJ2-7; TRBD2 matches 7 bases. Trimming took 4 bases from V and 0 from J; bases not matched to a gene: 6. This CDR3 is built from 15 residues. CDR1 and CDR2 (germline): MDHEN, SYDVKM. The chain's CDR3 is CASSSLTSVSYEQYF. CDR3 DNA: TGTGCCAGCAGTTCTTTAACTAGCGTCTCCTACGAGCAGTACTTC. The full variable domain, with the rest looked up from reference TRBV28 and TRBJ2-7, is DVKVTQSSRYLVKRTGEKVFLECVQDMDHENMFWYRQDPGLGLRLIYFSYDVKMKEKGDIPEGYSVSREKKERFSLILESASTNQTSMYLCASSSLTSVSYEQYFGPGTRLTVT.

V gene TRBV27 combines with J gene TRBJ2-7; possible D gene TRBD2, 5 bases. The V gene lost 7 bases and the J gene lost 2 bases, with 12 bases spanning the gap. The germline CDR1 and CDR2 sequences are MNHEY and SMNVEV (reference sequence). The length of the CDR3 is 13 residues. The CDR3 is CASKRKRPYEQYF. The CDR3 coding sequence is TGTGCCAGCAAAAGGAAGCGGCCCTACGAGCAGTACTTC.

This clone was seen a single time. The J gene is TRBJ2-3, the V gene TRBV10-3; D is ambiguous. Trimming removed 0 bases at V and 7 bases at J, with 5 bases between. CDR1 ENHRY and CDR2 SYGVKD come from the germline V gene. CDR3 length equals 12 residues. The CDR3 here is CAISESRNTQYF. CDR3 DNA: TGTGCCATCAGTGAGTCGAGGAATACGCAGTATTTT.

The J gene is TRBJ1-2, the V gene TRBV23-1; unclear D gene. TRBV23-1 is an ORF, with its function uncertain. The CDR3 is 9 residues long. V was trimmed by 8 bases and J by 11 bases, leaving 9 bases between them. The DNA for the CDR3 is TGCGCCAGCGTGGGGAGTTACACCTTC. Amino acid sequence: CASVGSYTF.

The chain recombines TRBV9 with TRBJ1-2; D not resolved. The length of the CDR3 is 14 residues. CDR1 SGDLS and CDR2 YYNGEE come from the germline V gene. V lost 5 bases and J lost 5, with 16 bases in between. In DNA, the CDR3 is TGTGCCAGCAGTGGGCCTAGCACTGGATATGGCTACACCTTC. It encodes CASSGPSTGYGYTF. The variable domain in full, completed from reference TRBV9 and TRBJ1-2, reads DSGVTQTPKHLITATGQRVTLRCSPRSGDLSVYWYQQSLDQGLQFLIQYYNGEERAKGNILERFSAQQFPDLHSELNLSSLELGDSALYFCASSGPSTGYGYTFGSGTRLTVV.

The gene calls are TRBV28 and TRBJ2-3; the D gene is possibly TRBD2 (5 bases). The CDR3 extends over 18 amino acids. The ends were cut back, 2 bases at V and 0 bases at J, with 18 bases in the middle. Germline CDR1 and CDR2: MDHEN and SYDVKM. CDR3 nucleotides: TGTGCCAGCAGTTTAGTCGGAGGTGGGCTCCCTAGCACAGATACGCAGTATTTT. It yields the protein CASSLVGGGLPSTDTQYF.

The chain has TRBV4-2 and TRBJ2-7, with 8 bases fitting TRBD2. Germline V lookup: CDR1 LGHNA, CDR2 YNFKEQ. The CDR3 has 14 amino acids. The V and J ends lost 7 bases and 5 bases, in that order; junction bases with no gene match: 10. CDR3 in amino acids: CASNSAGREDEQYF. For the CDR3, the DNA is TGTGCCAGCAACTCAGCAGGGCGGGAGGACGAGCAGTACTTC.

The V and J genes are TRBV6-5 and TRBJ2-7; 9 nucleotides align to TRBD1. Unmatched junction bases numbered 10, after V lost 6 bases and J lost 4 bases. Per the germline V gene, CDR1 is MNHEY and CDR2 is SVGAGI. The CDR3 is made up of 15 amino acids. In DNA form, the CDR3 reads TGTGCCAGCAGGATTTACTGGGACAGGGAATACGAGCAGTACTTC. Protein sequence: CASRIYWDREYEQYF.

The chain carries TRBV4-1 and TRBJ2-4; D unresolved. Deletions cut 1 base from V and 1 base from J, with 11 bases between. The V gene's germline CDR1 is MGHRA and CDR2 YSYEKL. The CDR3 is made up of 16 amino acids. The CDR3 DNA reads TGCGCCAGCAGCCAAGTTTCGCAGTCCGCCAAAAACATTCAGTACTTC. It is translated as CASSQVSQSAKNIQYF.